Shown below are 13 T cell receptor beta chains from a single sample sequenced in a study of human T cells and chemical hapten exposure. TCRdb reanalysed the RACE reads using MiXCR and keeps one entry per CDR3 protein. The table records about 80,000 distinct CDR3 sequences, over 6% of them present only once. Documented time point: patch test 1, 2 weeks after DPC sensitization. This sample's treatment: therapeutic diphenylcyclopropenone sensitization with weekly scalp DPC. The starting material was whole blood, obtained in connection with sensitization to the hapten diphenylcyclopropenone (DPC). The receptors originated from a woman younger than 45 with alopecia areata. Some clones in this sample may be carry-over from other donors' samples.

V gene TRBV5-1 combines with J gene TRBJ1-5, with TRBD1 as a possible D gene (5 bases). This CDR3 comprises 13 residues. V lost 0 bases, J lost 8 bases, and 9 bases lay in between. Looked up from germline, CDR1 is SGHRS and CDR2 is YFSETQ. For the CDR3, the DNA is TGCGCCAGCAGCTTGGCCGTGGGGGAGCCCCAGCATTTT. Translating gives CASSLAVGEPQHF.

The chain joins TRBV12-5 to TRBJ2-7; D ambiguous. CDR1 is LGHNT, CDR2 FRNRAP, per germline. Trimming stripped 4 bases from V and 5 bases from J, with 6 bases between. The CDR3 covers 11 residues. The DNA of the CDR3 is TGTGCTAGTGGTTGGTACCACGAGCAGTACTTC. The encoded protein is CASGWYHEQYF.

DNA of the CDR3: TGTGCCAGCAGCGCGACGGGGGGGCCAGCCGGGGAGCTGTTTTTT. As protein: CASSATGGPAGELFF. This chain uses TRBV5-4 with TRBJ2-2, with 8 nucleotides matching TRBD2. V lost 4 bases, J lost 6 bases, and 8 bases stayed unmatched. The CDR3 covers 15 residues. Germline V gene data show CDR1 as SGHNT and CDR2 as YYREEE (reference sequence).

This clonotype has at least ten counts. The CDR3 DNA is TGTGCCAGCTCACCCTATCCGGTCGAGGTCTCTGAAGCTTTCTTT. Protein product: CASSPYPVEVSEAFF. The chain combines TRBV18 with TRBJ1-1; D is undetermined. This CDR3 comprises 15 residues. The germline V and J ends were trimmed by 3 bases and 6 bases, with 17 bases remaining between them. In germline, CDR1 is KGHSH, CDR2 LQKENI.

The chain employs TRBV3-1 and TRBJ1-6; perhaps TRBD1 as D (5 bases). The CDR3 totals 15 residues. V shed 4 bases and J shed 6 bases, with 13 bases lying between them. The V gene's germline CDR1 is LGHDT and CDR2 YNNKEL (reference sequence). The CDR3 spells CASSPWQGTNSPLHF. The CDR3 DNA follows: TGTGCCAGCAGCCCCTGGCAGGGCACTAATTCACCCCTCCACTTT.

This clonotype was found many times. CDR3 sequence reads: CASSERVRGNTEAFF. The CDR3 region has the DNA TGTGCCAGCAGTGAAAGGGTCAGGGGAAACACTGAAGCTTTCTTT. The chain uses TRBV6-1 and TRBJ1-1; D perhaps matches TRBD1 (6 bases). Germline V lookup: CDR1 MNHNS, CDR2 SASEGT. Trimming left V 2 bases short and J 2 bases short, with 12 bases between. The CDR3 is 15 residues long.

This clonotype has more than one count but fewer than ten. The chain couples TRBV7-9 to TRBJ1-1; D gene unclear. The germline V and J ends were trimmed by 4 bases and 1 base, with 4 bases remaining between them. Germline V gene sequence: CDR1 SEHNR, CDR2 FQNEAQ (reference sequence). The CDR3 contains 12 residues. CDR3 residues: CASSSQNTEAFF. As DNA, the CDR3 is TGTGCCAGCAGCTCTCAGAACACTGAAGCTTTCTTT.

This clonotype was found many times. The V and J genes are TRBV7-9 and TRBJ2-7, with no clear D. V gave up 5 bases and J gave up 6 bases, with 17 bases separating them. The CDR3 has 14 amino acids. Looked up from germline, CDR1 is SEHNR and CDR2 is FQNEAQ (reference sequence). CDR3 sequence reads: CASSQDGVRVEQYF. The CDR3 DNA sequence: TGTGCCAGCAGCCAGGACGGAGTTCGGGTCGAGCAGTACTTC.

The sample holds a few counts of this clonotype. This chain links TRBV18 with TRBJ1-1, with D unresolved. The V gene lost 3 bases and the J gene lost 3 bases, with 20 bases spanning the gap. This CDR3 comprises 17 residues. Germline loops: CDR1 KGHSH, CDR2 LQKENI. The CDR3 sequence: CASSPRSIGISYTEAFF. As DNA, the CDR3 is TGTGCCAGCTCACCCCGGTCAATAGGGATCAGTTACACTGAAGCTTTCTTT.

Points on this clonotype: This clone may be a read error of a much larger clone one base away. The gene calls are TRBV2 and TRBJ2-2, with D perhaps TRBD1 (5 bases). Trimming cost V 7 bases and J 2 bases, with 11 bases left between them. CDR3 length: 14 amino acids. Germline V gene lookup returns CDR1 SNHLY and CDR2 FYNNEI. CDR3 loop: CASIATANTGELFF. CDR3 coding DNA: TGTGCCAGCATCGCGACAGCTAACACCGGGGAGCTGTTTTTT.

This clonotype has a count of ten or more. The chain joins TRBV11-2 to TRBJ2-1, with 9 bases identical to TRBD2. The V segment lost 1 base and the J segment 10 bases; nucleotides outside the gene matches: 11. Per germline, CDR1 SGHAT and CDR2 FQNNGV. The CDR3 loop spans 16 amino acids. CDR3 amino acids: CASSLGGSLAGKEQFF. The CDR3 DNA is TGTGCCAGCAGCTTAGGCGGGTCGCTAGCGGGGAAGGAGCAGTTCTTC.

This clonotype was seen at least ten times. This chain connects TRBV4-2 to TRBJ2-3; D not resolved. The CDR3 has 16 residues. CDR1 is LGHNA, CDR2 YNFKEQ, per germline. V gave up 0 bases and J gave up 1 base, with 11 bases separating them. The CDR3 loop is CASSQDRNSGTDTQYF. CDR3 coding DNA: TGTGCCAGCAGCCAAGATCGTAACAGCGGCACAGATACGCAGTATTTT.

Many counts were recorded for this clonotype. V usage is TRBV7-2 and J usage is TRBJ2-3, with unresolved D. Per the germline V gene, CDR1 is SGHTA and CDR2 is FQGNSA. The CDR3 totals 12 residues. V shed 7 bases and J shed 6 bases, with 11 bases lying between them. This CDR3 reads CASTPALDTQYF. In DNA, the CDR3 is TGTGCCAGCACCCCAGCGTTGGATACGCAGTATTTT.